This TCR beta chain stems from a study of T cell responses to AZD1222 COVID-19 vaccine. Study-level findings and limits: Just a handful of AZD1222 recipients tested seropositive at baseline.

The assay was immunoSEQ multiplex PCR, and TCRdb's table has in-frame clones only and misses some. The sample yields 85,000 to 130,000 clones, over 85% seen once. V lost 2 bases, J lost 10 bases, and 12 bases lay in between. The CDR3 has 13 amino acids. Germline V gene lookup returns CDR1 SEHNR and CDR2 FQNEAQ (reference sequence). A note on this clone: Its antigen is still unknown.

Sample: peripheral blood, taken on day 0 of AZD1222 vaccination. The rearrangement links TRBV7-9 to TRBJ2-1; D unclear. This sequence originates from an adult in good health. The CDR3 region has the DNA TGTGCCAGCAGCTTACAGGCACAGCAAGAGCAGTTCTTC. Translation gives CASSLQAQQEQFF.